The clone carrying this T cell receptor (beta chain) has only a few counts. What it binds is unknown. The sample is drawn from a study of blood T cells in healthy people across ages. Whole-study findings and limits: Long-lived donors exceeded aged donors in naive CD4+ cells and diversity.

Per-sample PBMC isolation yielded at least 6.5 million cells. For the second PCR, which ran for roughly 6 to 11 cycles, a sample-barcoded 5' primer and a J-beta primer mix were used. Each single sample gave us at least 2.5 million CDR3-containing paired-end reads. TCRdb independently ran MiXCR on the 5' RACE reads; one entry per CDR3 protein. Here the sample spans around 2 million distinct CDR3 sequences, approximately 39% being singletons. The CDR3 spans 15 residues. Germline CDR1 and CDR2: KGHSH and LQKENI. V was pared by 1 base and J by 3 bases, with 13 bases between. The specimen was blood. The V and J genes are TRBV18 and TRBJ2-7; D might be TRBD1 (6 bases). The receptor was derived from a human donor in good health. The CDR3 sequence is CASSPRGRGNYEQYF. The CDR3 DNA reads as TGTGCCAGCTCACCACGGGGAAGGGGGAACTACGAGCAGTACTTC. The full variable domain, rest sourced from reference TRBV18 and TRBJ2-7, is NAGVMQNPRHLVRRRGQEARLRCSPMKGHSHVYWYRQLPEEGLKFMVYLQKENIIDESGMPKERFSAEFPKEGPSILRIQQVVRGDSAAYFCASSPRGRGNYEQYFGPGTRLTVT.